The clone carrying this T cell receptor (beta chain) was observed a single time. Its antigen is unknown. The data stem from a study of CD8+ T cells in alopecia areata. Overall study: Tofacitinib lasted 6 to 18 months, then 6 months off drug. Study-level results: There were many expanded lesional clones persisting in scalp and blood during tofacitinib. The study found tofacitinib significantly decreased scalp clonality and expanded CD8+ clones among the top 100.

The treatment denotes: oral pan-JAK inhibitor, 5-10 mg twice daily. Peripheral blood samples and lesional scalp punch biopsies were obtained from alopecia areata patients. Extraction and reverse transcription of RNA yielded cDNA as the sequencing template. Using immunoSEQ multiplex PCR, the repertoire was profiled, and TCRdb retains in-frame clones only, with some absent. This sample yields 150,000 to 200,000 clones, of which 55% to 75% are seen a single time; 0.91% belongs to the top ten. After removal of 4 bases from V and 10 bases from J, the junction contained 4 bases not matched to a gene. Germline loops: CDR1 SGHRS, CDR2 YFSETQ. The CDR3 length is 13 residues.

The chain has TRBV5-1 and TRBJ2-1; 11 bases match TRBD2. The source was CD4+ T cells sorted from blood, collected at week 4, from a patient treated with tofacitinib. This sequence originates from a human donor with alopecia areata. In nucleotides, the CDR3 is TGCGCCAGCAGCCCTAGCGGGGGGTCAGAGCAGTTCTTC. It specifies CASSPSGGSEQFF.